These 25 T cell receptor beta chains came from one sample sequenced in a study of blood T cells in healthy people across ages. The use of a sample-barcoded 5' primer and a J-beta primer mix characterized a second PCR of roughly 6 to 11 cycles. TCRdb redid the calling of the 5' RACE reads with MiXCR, one entry per CDR3 protein. The sample holds 1,300,000 or so distinct CDR3 sequences, almost 60% seen once. Sequencing input: blood. All receptors derive from a man aged 18 to 30 in good health.

The chain recombines TRBV27 with TRBJ1-4; D call uncertain. The CDR3 sequence is 13 residues long. In germline, CDR1 is MNHEY, CDR2 SMNVEV (reference sequence). V gave up 2 bases and J gave up 5 bases, with 6 bases separating them. Here the CDR3 reads CASSLRRNEKLFF. In nucleotides, the CDR3 is TGTGCCAGCAGTTTAAGACGGAATGAAAAACTGTTTTTT.

V gene TRBV15 combines with J gene TRBJ2-5; D is unresolved. This CDR3 comprises 13 residues. Germline CDR1 reads LNHNV; CDR2 reads YYDKDF (reference sequence). V was clipped by 2 bases and J by 5 bases, with 9 bases between them. CDR3 loop: CATSRRRSETQYF. In DNA form, the CDR3 reads TGTGCCACCAGCAGACGTCGATCTGAGACCCAGTACTTC.

The chain is built from TRBV20-1 and TRBJ2-3, with 8 bases lining up with TRBD2. The trim removed 5 bases at V and 4 bases at J, leaving 20 bases unmatched. Germline V gene lookup returns CDR1 DFQATT and CDR2 SNEGSKA (reference sequence). CDR3 length: 18 amino acids. CDR3 residues: CSAGPPGTSGRYADTQYF. CDR3 sequence (DNA): TGCAGTGCTGGCCCGCCCGGGACGAGCGGGAGATATGCAGATACGCAGTATTTT.

The genes are TRBV12-3 or TRBV12-4 and TRBJ2-2; 8 nucleotides match TRBD2. The CDR3 covers 15 residues. V lost 5 bases and J lost 3; bases outside the gene matches: 5. CDR3 nucleotide sequence: TGTGCCAGCAGTACGGGACTAGGGCACACCGGGGAGCTGTTTTTT. This sequence encodes CASSTGLGHTGELFF.

This clonotype appeared once. This chain connects TRBV13 to TRBJ1-2; D unresolved. Germline V lookup: CDR1 PRHDT, CDR2 FYEKMQ (reference sequence). V was shortened by 5 bases and J by 6 bases, with 13 bases between the two germline ends. The CDR3 length is 13 residues. This CDR3 is CASSVDWENGYTF. The CDR3 DNA sequence: TGTGCCAGCAGCGTAGACTGGGAGAATGGCTACACCTTC.

There are a few counts of this clonotype. The chain is built from TRBV11-2 and TRBJ2-4; D perhaps matches TRBD2 (6 bases). V gave up 3 bases and J gave up 7 bases, with 13 bases separating them. The CDR3 contains 14 residues. Looked up from germline, CDR1 is SGHAT and CDR2 is FQNNGV. The CDR3 sequence: CASSLSGAANIQYF. CDR3 DNA: TGTGCCAGCAGCTTGTCGGGAGCGGCTAACATTCAGTACTTC.

This clonotype was observed a handful of times. V gene TRBV9 combines with J gene TRBJ1-2; D possibly corresponds to TRBD1 (5 bases). Looked up from germline, CDR1 is SGDLS and CDR2 is YYNGEE. V shed 3 bases and J shed 4 bases, with 16 bases lying between them. This CDR3 has 15 residues. CDR3 nucleotide sequence: TGTGCCAGCAGCGGATCAGGGATGTCGGGCTATGGCTACACCTTC. Its protein is CASSGSGMSGYGYTF.

The chain has TRBV3-1 and TRBJ2-3; D is uncertain. In germline, CDR1 is LGHDT, CDR2 YNNKEL (reference sequence). CDR3 length: 15 residues. Trimming took 2 bases from V and 2 from J, leaving 11 bases between them. This CDR3 reads CASSQRATDTDTQYF. CDR3 DNA: TGTGCCAGCAGCCAACGCGCGACGGACACAGATACGCAGTATTTT.

The V gene is TRBV11-2, the J gene TRBJ2-1, with 7 nucleotides matching TRBD1. V lost 0 bases, J lost 0 bases, and 8 bases stayed unmatched. Germline assignment: CDR1 SGHAT and CDR2 FQNNGV. The CDR3 has 18 residues. DNA for the CDR3: TGTGCCAGCAGCTTAGATCTCCCCGGACAGGTCTCCTACAATGAGCAGTTCTTC. Protein sequence: CASSLDLPGQVSYNEQFF.

The chain combines TRBV12-3 or TRBV12-4 with TRBJ2-5, with a tentative D call TRBD1 (6 bases). The CDR3 is 14 amino acids. Trimming took 3 bases from V and 3 from J, leaving 11 bases between them. Here the CDR3 reads CASSFRAGEETQYF. The CDR3 nucleotides read TGTGCCAGCAGTTTTAGGGCAGGGGAAGAGACCCAGTACTTC.

The rearrangement links TRBV6-5 to TRBJ1-1, with a tentative D call TRBD1 (5 bases). Per the germline V gene, CDR1 is MNHEY and CDR2 is SVGAGI. Trimming took 9 bases from V and 5 from J, leaving 16 bases between them. The CDR3 spans 13 residues. The CDR3 region has the DNA TGTGCCAGTCGTGGGACGACTGCGACTGAAGCTTTCTTT. Amino acids: CASRGTTATEAFF.

This clonotype was seen more than once but under ten times. The chain carries TRBV15 and TRBJ1-5, with 7 bases that match TRBD1. After removal of 0 bases from V and 4 bases from J, the junction contained 3 bases not matched to a gene. The CDR3 is 15 amino acids. CDR1 LNHNV and CDR2 YYDKDF come from the germline V gene (reference sequence). CDR3 sequence: CATSRDRGRNQPQHF. The CDR3 nucleotides read TGTGCCACCAGCAGAGACAGGGGGAGAAATCAGCCCCAGCATTTT.

Regarding this clonotype: A junction boundary mismatches the germline segment, possibly from a read error. The chain recombines TRBV27 with TRBJ2-7, with 10 nucleotides matching TRBD2. Germline values: CDR1 MNHEY, CDR2 SMNVEV (reference sequence). CDR3 size: 14 residues. The CDR3 sequence: CASSLGTSAYEQYF. The CDR3 DNA is TGCGCCAGCAGCCTAGGGACTAGCGCTTACGAGCAGTACTTC.

This clonotype was observed many times. The chain employs TRBV11-2 and TRBJ2-5; D is unresolved. CDR3 length: 13 residues. Trimming left V 1 base short and J 5 bases short, with 8 bases between. Germline V gene data show CDR1 as SGHAT and CDR2 as FQNNGV. The CDR3 DNA is TGTGCCAGCAGCTTAGGGTTCTCGGAGACCCAGTACTTC. The encoded protein is CASSLGFSETQYF.

J is TRBJ2-5 and V is TRBV20-1; TRBD2 matches 7 bases. Germline-derived CDR1 and CDR2 are DFQATT and SNEGSKA (reference sequence). V shed 8 bases and J 5 bases; nucleotides not matched to a gene: 11. This CDR3 contains 13 residues. The CDR3 is CSPKREGVETQYF. The CDR3 DNA reads as TGCAGTCCGAAGCGGGAAGGGGTCGAGACCCAGTACTTC.

The J gene is TRBJ2-7, the V gene TRBV4-1; TRBD2 might be the D (6 bases). Germline V gene lookup returns CDR1 MGHRA and CDR2 YSYEKL. The V and J ends lost 1 base and 7 bases respectively, with 17 bases between them. The CDR3 consists of 15 residues. The CDR3 here is CASSQAGEEYNEQYF. The CDR3 bases are TGCGCCAGCAGCCAAGCTGGGGAGGAGTACAATGAGCAGTACTTC.

The chain recombines TRBV27 with TRBJ2-1; tentatively, D is TRBD1 (5 bases). The CDR3 spans 19 residues. Germline-derived CDR1 and CDR2 are MNHEY and SMNVEV (reference sequence). Trimming removed 5 bases from V and 1 base from J, with 24 bases in between. Here the CDR3 DNA reads TGTGCCAGCAGTCTCAGCTTTGGCTACACAAGGGGTTCCTACAATGAGCAGTTCTTC. Encoded protein: CASSLSFGYTRGSYNEQFF.

This clonotype was observed a few times. The V call is TRBV7-9, the J call TRBJ1-2; 9 nucleotides match TRBD1. The CDR3 is 13 residues long. CDR1 is SEHNR, CDR2 FQNEAQ, per germline (reference sequence). Trimming took 5 bases from V and 6 from J; bases not matched to a gene: 4. The CDR3 nucleotides are TGTGCCAGCAGCCGGGACAGGGCTAATGGCTACACCTTC. Residues: CASSRDRANGYTF.

Points on this clonotype: A clone one base away is much larger, so this may be a read error. V and J are TRBV20-1 and TRBJ2-1; D not resolved. The germline V and J ends were trimmed by 1 base and 2 bases, with 18 bases remaining between them. CDR1 is DFQATT, CDR2 SNEGSKA, per germline (reference sequence). This CDR3 is built from 17 residues. The CDR3: CSARGQFSANTYNEQFF. DNA for the CDR3: TGCAGTGCTAGAGGGCAGTTCAGCGCTAATACCTACAATGAGCAGTTCTTC.

V is TRBV7-8 and J is TRBJ2-6; the D is unclear. The V gene lost 3 bases and the J gene lost 2 bases, with 17 bases spanning the gap. The CDR3 spans 18 residues. Germline-derived CDR1 and CDR2 are SGHVS and FQNEAQ. The CDR3 protein is CASSFDRNNNAGANVLTF. Written as DNA, the CDR3 is TGTGCCAGCAGCTTTGATCGGAATAACAATGCTGGGGCCAACGTCCTGACTTTC. The variable domain in full, with the rest retrieved from reference TRBV7-8 and TRBJ2-6, is GAGVSQSPRYKVAKRGQDVALRCDPISGHVSLFWYQQALGQGPEFLTYFQNEAQLDKSGLPSDRFFAERPEGSVSTLKIQRTQQEDSAVYLCASSFDRNNNAGANVLTFGAGSRLTVL.

The rearrangement joins TRBV6-5 to TRBJ2-5; 7 nucleotides agree with TRBD1. With the DNA end fitting TRBJ2-7 better, the J assignment may be wrong. CDR1 is MNHEY and CDR2 is SVGAGI in the germline V gene. This CDR3 is built from 16 residues. CDR3 region: CASSTRQGGGQNEQYF. The CDR3 region has the DNA TGTGCCAGCAGTACACGACAGGGTGGAGGACAAAACGAGCAGTACTTC.

This clonotype was observed a few times. J is TRBJ2-1 and V is TRBV3-1; 10 nucleotides align to TRBD2. CDR1 LGHDT and CDR2 YNNKEL come from the germline V gene (reference sequence). V dropped 1 base and J dropped 4; count of bases not matched to a gene: 1. The CDR3 is 15 residues long. Here the CDR3 reads CASSQASGGYNEQFF. The CDR3, as DNA: TGTGCCAGCAGCCAAGCTAGCGGGGGTTACAATGAGCAGTTCTTC.

CDR3 DNA sequence: TGTGCCAGCAGCTTAGATCCCGGACTCCTTTTTGATAAGACCCAGTACTTC. Protein sequence: CASSLDPGLLFDKTQYF. The J gene is TRBJ2-5, the V gene TRBV11-2, with a weak D call TRBD2 (5 bases). The V gene lost 0 bases and the J gene lost 6 bases, with 20 bases spanning the gap. CDR3 length: 17 residues. CDR1 is SGHAT, CDR2 FQNNGV, per germline.

The CDR3 DNA is TGCAGTGCTAGAGATCGGACTAGCGGGGGGGCGTGGGAGACCCAGTACTTC. It translates to CSARDRTSGGAWETQYF. The chain employs TRBV20-1 and TRBJ2-5; 15 bases map to TRBD2. The CDR3 length is 17 residues. Unmatched junction bases numbered 7, after V lost 0 bases and J lost 5 bases. Germline CDR1 is DFQATT and CDR2 is SNEGSKA (reference sequence).

This clonotype was counted only a few times. The chain joins TRBV29-1 to TRBJ1-2, with TRBD1 as a possible D gene (6 bases). The CDR3 runs to 14 residues. Germline lookup yields CDR1 SQVTM and CDR2 ANQGSEA. V was shortened by 4 bases and J by 6 bases, with 18 bases between the two germline ends. This CDR3 is CSVVVQGSGDGYTF. In nucleotides, the CDR3 is TGCAGCGTTGTTGTCCAGGGGAGCGGAGATGGCTACACCTTC.